The source of this TCR beta chain is a study of blood T cell repertoires in COVID-19. At the level of the study: COVID-19 samples, acute and convalescent, were from the United States, Italy and Spain. PBMCs, B-cell-depleted T cells, or T cells were the source of the cDNA or gDNA that made up the material.

Under the authors' procedure: Nucleated cell number was recorded as an estimate derived from reference gene primer amplification. The data were produced by immunoSEQ multiplex PCR, yet TCRdb's version contains in-frame clones alone and is incomplete. The DNA was the basis for D and trimming; V, J and clone size are from that table. Of about 200,000 clones detected, 88% appear once; the ten largest clones hold roughly 1.6%. Germline-derived CDR1 and CDR2 are LGHDT and YNNKEL (reference sequence). J lost 4 bases, V lost 2 bases, and 10 bases had no gene match. The CDR3 consists of 18 residues. This sequence joins TRBV3-1 (or the pseudogene TRBV3-2) and TRBJ2-5, with 13 nucleotides matching TRBD2. Sequencing was performed on peripheral blood. This TCR was sampled from a man between 18 and 29 years old with active or convalescent COVID-19. CDR3 loop: CASSQSRGLAGVGETQYF. The CDR3 DNA reads as TGTGCCAGCAGCCAAAGCAGAGGACTAGCGGGGGTGGGAGAGACCCAGTACTTC.